Presented here are 7 T cell receptor beta chains from one specimen sequenced in a study of patients and donors after allogeneic stem cell transplantation. TCRdb re-derived calls from the RT-PCR reads in MiXCR, one entry per CDR3 protein. The table includes approximately 200,000 distinct CDR3 sequences, roughly 38% detected once. The sequenced material came from blood, either unsorted or a sorted T cell fraction (not recorded which). The receptors were gathered from a human donor who was either an allogeneic HSCT recipient or a stem cell or donor lymphocyte infusion donor (not recorded which). It is not recorded whose cells these are; they may come from a transplant donor.

This clonotype appeared a few times. The chain joins TRBV27 to TRBJ2-7, with D possibly TRBD1 on 5 matching bases. The CDR3 runs 13 residues. The germline V and J ends were trimmed by 2 bases and 2 bases, with 7 bases remaining between them. Germline values: CDR1 MNHEY, CDR2 SMNVEV (reference sequence). CDR3: CASSLQGPYEQYF. CDR3 bases: TGTGCCAGCAGTTTACAGGGTCCCTACGAGCAGTACTTC.

The rearrangement uses TRBV10-2 and TRBJ1-5, with a weak D call TRBD1 (6 bases). Germline V gene lookup returns CDR1 WSHSY and CDR2 SAAADI. This CDR3 region has 15 residues. Deletions cut 3 bases from V and 2 bases from J, with 11 bases between. The CDR3 DNA reads as TGCGCCAGCAGTGACCCTCGGACAGGCAATCAGCCCCAGCATTTT. This encodes CASSDPRTGNQPQHF.

This chain joins TRBV20-1 and TRBJ1-6; 9 bases line up with TRBD1. V lost 5 bases and J lost 7; bases outside the gene matches: 6. In germline, CDR1 is DFQATT, CDR2 SNEGSKA (reference sequence). The CDR3 has 14 amino acids. CDR3 coding DNA: TGCAGTGCTGGACGACAGGGGGAGAATTCACCCCTCCACTTT. This codes for CSAGRQGENSPLHF.

V gene TRBV10-3 combines with J gene TRBJ2-5, with D unresolved. The CDR3 has 11 residues. V was clipped by 5 bases and J by 5 bases, with 6 bases between them. Germline V lookup: CDR1 ENHRY, CDR2 SYGVKD. CDR3 DNA sequence: TGTGCCATCAGTCACGAGGAGACCCAGTACTTC. Translating gives CAISHEETQYF.

This clonotype has only a few counts. A read error may produce the germline difference seen at one junction end. The chain combines TRBV5-1 with TRBJ1-5; 10 bases are shared with TRBD1. The germline gives CDR1 SGHRS, CDR2 YFSETQ. The CDR3 runs 14 residues. The CDR3 region has the DNA TGTGCCAGCAGTTTCGGGACAGGGGATCAGCCCCAGCATTTT. It yields the protein CASSFGTGDQPQHF.

This chain joins TRBV28 and TRBJ1-5, with 10 bases lining up with TRBD1. The CDR3 covers 15 residues. Germline V lookup: CDR1 MDHEN, CDR2 SYDVKM. The ends lost 5 bases at V and 6 bases at J; junction bases unmatched: 7. The chain's CDR3 is CASSPGQGKRQPQHF. The CDR3 bases are TGTGCCAGCAGTCCGGGACAGGGGAAGCGTCAGCCCCAGCATTTT.

This chain links TRBV12-3 or TRBV12-4 with TRBJ1-1; TRBD1 agrees at 9 bases. V lost 3 bases, J lost 4 bases, and 3 bases stayed unmatched. The CDR3 length is 14 residues. Here the CDR3 reads CASSFRTGVTEAFF. DNA for the CDR3: TGTGCCAGCAGTTTTCGGACAGGGGTCACTGAAGCTTTCTTT.